This TCR beta chain is drawn from a study of T cells after yellow fever vaccination. Whole-study context: Fractions containing few cells were prepared with SMART-Seq v4 Ultra Low Input. Regarding the study as a whole: Abundant contaminating clonotypes from the bulk population could appear in FACS-sorted repertoires. Weaker in magnitude, the secondary response showed a faster peak on day 5 versus 15.

A 5'RACE template-switching step, the method used to make TCR cDNA, added a universal primer site and UMIs. TCRdb re-derived calls from the 5' RACE reads in MiXCR, one entry per CDR3 protein. The repertoire includes approximately 340,000 distinct CDR3 sequences, about 8.7% of them detected once, and over 15% sits in the top ten. Trimming at V came to 6 bases and at J to 4 bases, leaving 5 bases not matched to a gene. The CDR3 runs 14 residues. In its sample, this clonotype was seen a few times. Its antigen is as yet unknown. V and J are TRBV12-3 or TRBV12-4 and TRBJ2-3; TRBD2 matches 9 bases. The sample in question was PBMCs, obtained on the day of the first yellow fever vaccination. The TCR sequence derives from a man aged 18 to 30 who received the YFV17D yellow fever vaccine. CDR3 in DNA: TGTGCCAGCAGCCGCGGGGGGGTGGCAGATACGCAGTATTTT. Residues: CASSRGGVADTQYF.